This TCR beta chain was observed in a study of cytomegalovirus exposure and HLA in healthy donors. Germline CDR1 and CDR2: SNHLY and FYNNEI. The CDR3 is 11 amino acids. V was trimmed by 6 bases and J by 5 bases, leaving 8 bases between them. Findings of the study overall: Analyzed later, association rates of TCRs varied across HLA loci, with DRB1 most and HLA-C fewest. Another analysis was done later, and it associated 16,951 TCR beta sequences with HLA alleles at 0.05 false discovery rate. In a later analysis, CMV-associated beta chains were mostly HLA-associated, it appeared.

In the PCR, 60 Vbeta and 13 Jbeta primers were used. Repertoires were generated with immunoSEQ multiplex PCR, while TCRdb's copy carries only in-frame clones and drops some. The sample holds 150,000 or so clones, around 81% seen once. This clone was seen a single time. The target antigen is unknown. The V and J genes are TRBV2 and TRBJ2-7; unclear D gene. This TCR derives from a man between 45 and 60 years old in good health and CMV-seronegative. Sequencing was carried out using PBMCs. CDR3 nucleotides: TGTGCCAGCAGAGTCACTAACGAGCAGTACTTC. The encoded protein is CASRVTNEQYF.